This T cell receptor (beta chain) was found in a study of cytomegalovirus exposure and HLA in healthy donors. Study-wide results and limits: V- and J-gene trimming in TCR beta was tied to a missense DCLRE1C variant by an analysis performed later. Testing in vitro showed a few CMV-associated chains specific for CMV antigens.

The V gene lost 3 bases and the J gene lost 0 bases, with 12 bases spanning the gap. Germline-derived CDR1 and CDR2 are ENHRY and SYGVKD. This CDR3 is 16 amino acids long. This clone turned up a few times. As yet, its antigen is unknown. The PCR made use of 60 Vbeta and 13 Jbeta primers. Assay used: immunoSEQ multiplex PCR; TCRdb lists only in-frame clones, some missing. Of roughly 180,000 clones detected, over 60% appear once; the ten largest clones hold more than 12%. Sequencing used PBMCs. This clonotype was obtained from a man between 45 and 60 years old in good health and CMV-seropositive. The rearrangement links TRBV10-3 to TRBJ1-5; D might be TRBD1 (6 bases). CDR3 region: CAISDVQGNSNQPQHF. The DNA of the CDR3 is TGTGCCATCAGTGATGTTCAGGGGAATAGCAATCAGCCCCAGCATTTT.